Here is one TCR beta chain with its context. Its specificity is unknown. TCRdb's copy holds only in-frame clones and misses some; the assay was immunoSEQ multiplex PCR. The table records roughly 7,400 clones, 74% of them present only once. The sample is drawn from a study of tumor-infiltrating lymphocytes in localized non-small cell lung cancer. Study background: Each patient gave resected tumor and non-adjacent uninvolved lung tissue. Whole-study results and caveats: Different pieces of the same tissue went to different assays, confounding technical variation with intratumor heterogeneity. TCRbeta sequencing showed higher T cell infiltration in tumors than uninvolved lung.

Trimming at V came to 5 bases and at J to 4 bases, leaving 8 bases not matched to a gene. Looked up from germline, CDR1 is SGHVS and CDR2 is FQNEAQ. The CDR3 spans 16 residues. The receptor comes from a human donor with non-small cell lung cancer. Sequenced material: uninvolved lung tissue not adjacent to the tumor. The V gene is TRBV7-8, the J gene TRBJ2-1; the match to TRBD2 covers 10 bases. DNA for the CDR3: TGTGCCAGCAGCCCGGAGAGGACTAGCGGTTACAATGAGCAGTTCTTC. Protein product: CASSPERTSGYNEQFF.